This TCR beta chain was sequenced for a study of shared clonotypes between healthy human individuals. Trimming at V came to 4 bases and at J to 1 base, leaving 8 bases not matched to a gene. The CDR3 is 17 residues long. Looked up from germline, CDR1 is LGHNT and CDR2 is FRNRAP. Measured with immunoSEQ multiplex PCR; TCRdb has only the in-frame clones, and not every one. The table records roughly 1 million clones, roughly 75% of them present only once. Into CD45RA+ naive and CD45RA-negative memory subsets, the CD4+ cells were split. Specimen: memory CD4+ T cells sorted from blood. Regarding subset: CD45RA-negative fraction. The rearrangement joins TRBV12-5 to TRBJ2-3, with TRBD2 matching over 10 bases. The sequence came from a young man in good health. The CDR3 DNA reads TGTGCTAGTGGTTCGGGCCGGACTAGCGGAGGCACAGATACGCAGTATTTT. Translating it yields CASGSGRTSGGTDTQYF.